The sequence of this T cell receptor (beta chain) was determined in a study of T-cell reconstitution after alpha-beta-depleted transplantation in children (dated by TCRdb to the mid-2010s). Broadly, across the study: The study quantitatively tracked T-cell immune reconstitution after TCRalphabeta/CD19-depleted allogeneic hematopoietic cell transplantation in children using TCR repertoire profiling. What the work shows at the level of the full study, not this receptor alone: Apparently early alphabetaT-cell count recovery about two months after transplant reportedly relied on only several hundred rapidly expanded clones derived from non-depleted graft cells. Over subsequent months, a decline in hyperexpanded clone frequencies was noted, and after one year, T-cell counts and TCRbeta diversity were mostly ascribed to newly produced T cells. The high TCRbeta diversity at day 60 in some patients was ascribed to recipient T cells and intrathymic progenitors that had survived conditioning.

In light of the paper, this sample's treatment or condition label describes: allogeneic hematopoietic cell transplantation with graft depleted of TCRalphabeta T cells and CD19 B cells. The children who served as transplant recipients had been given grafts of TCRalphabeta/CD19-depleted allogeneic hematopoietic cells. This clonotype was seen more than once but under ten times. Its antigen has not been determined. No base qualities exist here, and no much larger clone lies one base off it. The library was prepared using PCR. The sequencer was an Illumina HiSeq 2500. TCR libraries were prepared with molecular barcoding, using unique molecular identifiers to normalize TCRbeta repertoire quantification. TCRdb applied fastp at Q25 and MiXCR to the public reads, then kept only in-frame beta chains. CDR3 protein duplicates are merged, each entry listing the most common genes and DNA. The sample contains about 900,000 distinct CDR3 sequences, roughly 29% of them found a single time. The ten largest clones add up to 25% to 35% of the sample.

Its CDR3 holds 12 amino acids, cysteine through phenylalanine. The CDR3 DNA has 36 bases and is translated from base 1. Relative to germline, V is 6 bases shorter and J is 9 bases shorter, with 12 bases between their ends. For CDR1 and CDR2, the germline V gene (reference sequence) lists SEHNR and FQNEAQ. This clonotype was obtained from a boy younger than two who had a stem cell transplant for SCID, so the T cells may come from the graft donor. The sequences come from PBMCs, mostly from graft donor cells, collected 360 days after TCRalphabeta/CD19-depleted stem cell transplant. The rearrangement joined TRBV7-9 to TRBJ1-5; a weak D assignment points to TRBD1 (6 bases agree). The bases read TGTGCCAGCAGACCAGTAGGGGGGCCCCAGCATTTT. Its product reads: CASRPVGGPQHF. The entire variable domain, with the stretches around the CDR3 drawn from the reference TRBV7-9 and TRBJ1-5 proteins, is DTGVSQNPRHKITKRGQNVTFRCDPISEHNRLYWYRQTLGQGPEFLTYFQNEAQLEKSRLLSDRFSAERPKGSFSTLEIQRTEQGDSAMYLCASRPVGGPQHFGDGTRLSIL.